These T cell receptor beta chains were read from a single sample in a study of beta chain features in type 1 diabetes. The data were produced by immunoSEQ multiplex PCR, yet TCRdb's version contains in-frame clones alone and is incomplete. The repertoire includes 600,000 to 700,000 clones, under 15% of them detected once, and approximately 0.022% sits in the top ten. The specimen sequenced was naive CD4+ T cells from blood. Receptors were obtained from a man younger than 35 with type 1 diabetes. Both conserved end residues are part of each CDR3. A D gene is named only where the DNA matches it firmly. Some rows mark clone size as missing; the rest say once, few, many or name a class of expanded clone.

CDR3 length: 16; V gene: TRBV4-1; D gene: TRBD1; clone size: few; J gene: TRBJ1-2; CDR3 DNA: TGCGCCAGCAGCCAAGAAGCCGGGACAGGGTCGTATGGCTACACCTTC; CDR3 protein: CASSQEAGTGSYGYTF
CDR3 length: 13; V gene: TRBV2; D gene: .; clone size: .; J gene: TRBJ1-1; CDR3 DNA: TGTGCCAGCAGCGGGGCGCCTTCGACTGAAGCTTTCTTT; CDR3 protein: CASSGAPSTEAFF
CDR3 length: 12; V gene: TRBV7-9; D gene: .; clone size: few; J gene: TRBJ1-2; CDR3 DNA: TGTGCCAGCAGCCGGACGGAAGATGGCTACACCTTC; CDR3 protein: CASSRTEDGYTF
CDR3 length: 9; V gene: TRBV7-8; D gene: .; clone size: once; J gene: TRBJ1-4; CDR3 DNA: TGTGCCAGCAGCGAAAAACTGTTTTTT; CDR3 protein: CASSEKLFF
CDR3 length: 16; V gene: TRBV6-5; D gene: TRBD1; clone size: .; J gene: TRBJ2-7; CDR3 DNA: TGTGCCAGCAGTTACTCATGGGACAGGGTGGCCTACGAGCAGTACTTC; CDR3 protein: CASSYSWDRVAYEQYF
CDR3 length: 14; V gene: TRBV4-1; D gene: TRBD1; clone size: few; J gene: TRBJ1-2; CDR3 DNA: TGCGCCAGCAGCCAGGTGGACAGGGGCTATGGCTACACCTTC; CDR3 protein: CASSQVDRGYGYTF
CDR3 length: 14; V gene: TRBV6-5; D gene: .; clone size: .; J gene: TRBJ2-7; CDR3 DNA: TGTGCCAGCAGTTACTCCGGGAGCTCCTACGAGCAGTACTTC; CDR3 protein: CASSYSGSSYEQYF
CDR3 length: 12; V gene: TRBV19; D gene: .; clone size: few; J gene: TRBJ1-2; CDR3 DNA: TGTGCCAGTAGACAGGGAGGCTATGGCTACACCTTC; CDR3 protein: CASRQGGYGYTF
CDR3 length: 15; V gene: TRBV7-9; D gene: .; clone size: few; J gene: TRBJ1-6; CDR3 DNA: TGTGCCAGCACCCTTCAAGAACAGGGAAATTCACCCCTCCACTTT; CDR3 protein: CASTLQEQGNSPLHF
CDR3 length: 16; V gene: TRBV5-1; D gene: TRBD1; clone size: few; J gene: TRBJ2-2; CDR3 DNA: TGCGCCAGCAGCTCGTCAACAGGGGGTCTCACCGGGGAGCTGTTTTTT; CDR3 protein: CASSSSTGGLTGELFF
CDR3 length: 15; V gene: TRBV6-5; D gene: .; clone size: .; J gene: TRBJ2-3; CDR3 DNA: TGTGCCAGCAGTCGCGAAAGGGCGAGCACAGATACGCAGTATTTT; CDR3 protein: CASSRERASTDTQYF
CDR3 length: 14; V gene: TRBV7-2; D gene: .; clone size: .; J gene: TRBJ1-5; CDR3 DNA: TGTGCCAGCAGCCAAGCGGGGCGGAATCAGCCCCAGCATTTT; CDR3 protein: CASSQAGRNQPQHF
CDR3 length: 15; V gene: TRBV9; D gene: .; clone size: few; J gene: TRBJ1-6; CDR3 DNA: TGTGCCAGCAGGGCCGGACTAGGAGATAATTCACCCCTCCACTTT; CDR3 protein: CASRAGLGDNSPLHF
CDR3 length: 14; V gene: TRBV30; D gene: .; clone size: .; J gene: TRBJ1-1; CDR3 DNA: TGTGCCTGGAGCTTGTCGAGAGTGAACACTGAAGCTTTCTTT; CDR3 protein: CAWSLSRVNTEAFF
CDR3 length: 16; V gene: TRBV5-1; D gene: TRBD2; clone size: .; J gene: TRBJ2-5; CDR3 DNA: TGCGCCAGCAGCTTTGAGGTAGCGGGGCCACAAGAGACCCAGTACTTC; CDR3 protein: CASSFEVAGPQETQYF
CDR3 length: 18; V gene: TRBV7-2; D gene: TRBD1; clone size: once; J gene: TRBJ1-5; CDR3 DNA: TGTGCCAGCAGCCTCCTTCCTGGGACAGGTCTAAGCAATCAGCCCCAGCATTTT; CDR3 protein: CASSLLPGTGLSNQPQHF